This T cell receptor (beta chain) was sequenced in a study of blood T cell repertoires in COVID-19. Study in general: In each case, the material was cDNA or gDNA derived from T cells, B-cell-depleted T cells, or PBMCs.

Trimming pared 5 bases from V and 2 bases from J, leaving 17 bases between. Germline assignment: CDR1 SGHNT and CDR2 YENEEA. The CDR3 runs 16 residues. The assay was immunoSEQ multiplex PCR, and TCRdb's table has in-frame clones only and misses some. The profile shows about 120,000 clones, 65% to 85% of them singletons. Material: peripheral blood. The source of this sequence is a young man with COVID-19, enrolled during active disease. This chain joins TRBV11-3 and TRBJ2-3; tentative D call: TRBD2 (5 bases). The CDR3 sequence is CASSNRHDLATDTQYF. CDR3 in DNA: TGTGCCAGCAGCAACCGACACGATCTAGCCACAGATACGCAGTATTTT.